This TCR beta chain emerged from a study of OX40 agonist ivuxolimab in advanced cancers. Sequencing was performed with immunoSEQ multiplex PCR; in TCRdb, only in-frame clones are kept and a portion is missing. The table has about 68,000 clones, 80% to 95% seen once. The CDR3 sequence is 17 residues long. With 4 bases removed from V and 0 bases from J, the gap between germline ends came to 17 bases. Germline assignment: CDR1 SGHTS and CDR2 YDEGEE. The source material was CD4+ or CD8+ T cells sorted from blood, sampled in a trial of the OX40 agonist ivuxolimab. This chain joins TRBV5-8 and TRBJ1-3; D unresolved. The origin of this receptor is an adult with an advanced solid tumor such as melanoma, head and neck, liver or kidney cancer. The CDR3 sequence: CASSLGARPYSGNTIYF. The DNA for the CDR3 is TGTGCCAGCAGCCTGGGAGCTAGACCCTACTCTGGAAACACCATATATTTT.